Described below is a single TCR beta chain sequence and its context. This clone was seen a single time. The antigen it binds to is not known. It has no much larger one-base neighbor in the sample; base qualities were not kept. The cohort comprised 550 to 700 healthy bone marrow donors. At the time of sampling, every cohort member was nominally healthy, though immune exposures that went unrecorded were likely present. The donor was CMV seronegative and was included in the group of a few hundred seronegative cohort members. A peripheral blood sample was provided by each donor, and peripheral blood mononuclear cells were used for TCR beta sequencing. The Qiagen DNeasy Blood Extraction Kit was used to extract genomic DNA from the blood cell samples. These data originate in a study of cytomegalovirus exposure and HLA in healthy donors (dated by TCRdb to 2016 to 2017). A note on the overall study: In an earlier analysis of some 550 of the donors, 276 Gb of sequence data and some 100 million unique TCR beta sequences from 150 million to 200 million T cells were reported. Rather than using new phenotypic data, the later analysis identified candidate immune exposures from TCR beta sequences and from how often those sequences occurred across donors. HLA typing included class I and class II loci at four-digit resolution. Roughly 300 gigabases of sequencing data and 70 million to 100 million unique TCR sequences made up an early release that covered 640 HLA-typed donors. The study combined high-throughput TCR immunosequencing, statistical association of individual TCRs with disease status, and machine learning to predict cytomegalovirus infection status. Among about 390 genotyped donors of the cohort, an average of 235,054 unique TCR beta nucleotide sequences were sequenced per donor, around 20% of them non-productive. An earlier analysis of several hundred of the donors applied high-throughput TCR beta sequencing to assess whether each TCR beta V gene segment acted as functional or pseudogenic. The study profiled the T cell repertoires of about 640 subjects by immunosequencing and related them to cytomegalovirus serostatus. Typing coverage varied by locus: roughly 629-630 donors for A, B, C, DRB1 and DQB1; around 560 for DQA1; around 610 for DPA1; approximately 490 for DPB1. A handful of DR-DQ haplotypes were handled as single units for association and clustering because linkage in the cohort was strong. Among the roughly 410 genotyped donors, roughly 80% belonged to the genetic ancestry cluster associated with self-reported Caucasian donors. The study was designed to test whether signatures of past pathogen exposure could be identified by cataloging public T cell receptors. In addition to the first cohort of 666 subjects, a separate validation cohort of over 90 different subjects was used. A later genetic analysis used genome-wide SNP genotypes for about 65% of the roughly 700 donors, treating that subset as a discovery cohort. Every repertoire in the discovery cohort had been generated on one and the same sequencing platform. A later analysis re-examined previously published TCR beta repertoires from just over 650 donors and added high-resolution HLA genotyping to investigate patterns of TCR occurrence. Donor age, sex, ethnicity and CMV serostatus were collected together with the repertoire data.

Broad study findings and their caveats: In a later analysis, HLA-associated TCR beta chains showed more clonal expansion and lower generation probabilities than non-associated chains that were equally common. In a later analysis, TCR association rates were found to vary across HLA loci, with the most associated TCRs seen for DRB1 alleles and the fewest for HLA-C alleles. Correlated functional status among segregating V segments might reflect linkage disequilibrium, but an unknown experimental factor could not be ruled out. According to the authors, the approach could potentially be generalized to other disease states and immunological phenotypes. CMV serostatus was the only immune exposure information available for the cohort. A later analysis associated 15,000 to 20,000 TCR beta sequences with specific HLA alleles at a false discovery rate of 0.05. In both the original and validation cohorts, the classifier was reported to diagnose cytomegalovirus status with high specificity and sensitivity. In vitro tests confirmed that a few of the cytomegalovirus-associated TCR beta chains recognize cytomegalovirus antigens. A further reported finding was that TCR beta sequences accurately predicted the HLA-A and HLA-B alleles for most subjects in the first cohort. In a later genetic analysis, a missense DCLRE1C variant was associated with V-gene and J-gene trimming of TCR beta chains, and the association was replicated in an independent cohort. The presence/absence analyses assumed that sequencing depth was roughly uniform across donors, and that assumption may not be true. When HLA alleles, especially DR and DQ, strongly co-occurred, attributing TCR associations to individual alleles was difficult. According to a later analysis, parvovirus B19, influenza, CMV and Epstein-Barr virus appeared linked to several top co-occurrence clusters. Most CMV-associated TCR beta chains appeared to be HLA-restricted in a later analysis, and the HLA associations seemed to be driven largely by CMV exposure. Because counts were too low, fewer than 20 rarely observed V segments, including chromosome 9 orphons, were excluded from the earlier analysis of fewer than 650 of the donors. This cohort had only TCR beta chains sequenced, and the lack of alpha or paired-chain data limited which features could be detected. In a later genetic analysis, fewer N-insertions in productive TCRs were reported among donors in an Asian-associated ancestry cluster than the 666-donor mean. Some IMGT-functional V segments, including TRBV6-2 and TRBV6-3, could not be told apart with the 87-base-pair reads, so those segments were excluded. The study listed 150 to 200 TCR beta chains as associated with cytomegalovirus. Most TCR sequences were seen in very few donors, while some public TCRs were found in many individuals. In an earlier analysis of around 600 of the donors, most TCR beta V segments were observed in productive rearrangements about 87% or about 30% of the time, broadly matching IMGT annotations. HLA typing was unavailable for some donors at each locus, so association tests used only the typed subset. The sequencing pipeline was judged likely to have produced a cluster of highly shared sequence variants as a technical artifact.

Clipping removes 6 bases from V and 3 bases from J, with 7 as the unmatched junction base count. Reading from cysteine to phenylalanine, the CDR3 counts 14 amino acids. The entry retains the CDR3 DNA only, 42 bases that are in frame from base 1. CDR1 and CDR2 are read off the germline V gene as MDHEN and SYDVKM. Library preparation employed the immunoSEQ multiplex PCR assay. For the multiplex PCR, a mixture combining 60 forward primers for TCR Vbeta segments and 13 reverse primers for TCR Jbeta segments was used. The CDR3 region of rearranged TCR beta genes was amplified from genomic DNA by a multiplex PCR assay. Amplified TCR beta libraries were sequenced as 87-base-pair reads on the Illumina HiSeq System. Per the source publication's procedure: In a later analysis, approximately 74 million unique TCR beta chains were counted across the 690 or so repertoires, and approximately 11 million of these chains were shared by at least two donors. Raw reads were error-corrected and collapsed into unique sequences with a nearest-neighbor algorithm that merged closely related sequences to remove PCR and sequencing errors. Alignment of CDR3 sequences to IMGT reference sequences was used to assign V, D and J gene segments. Each retained sequence needed at least a six-nucleotide match to both a V gene segment and a J gene segment. A rearrangement was called productive if the CDR3 had no stop codons and remained in frame with V and J, and every other rearrangement was called non-productive. Following IMGT convention, CDR3 was defined as the stretch from the second conserved V-encoded cysteine to the conserved J-encoded phenylalanine. Sequences without an unambiguous match to a single V gene segment were excluded from the earlier analysis of over 500 of the donors. In an earlier analysis of 450 to 700 of the donors, V segments were called functional above 56.7% productive rearrangements and were called segregating when the between-donor standard deviation exceeded 5%. A statistical classification framework was built to diagnose cytomegalovirus status from the catalog of TCR beta chain sequences. In a later analysis, V and J genes were assigned by comparing TCR nucleotide sequences against IMGT/GENE-DB human TR gene sequences. In a later analysis, CDR3 sequences and most-parsimonious VDJ recombination scenarios were assigned using the TCRdist pipeline. In a later analysis, each TCR beta chain was defined by its CDR3 amino acid sequence together with its V-gene family, and reads without a unique V-gene family were excluded. As a way to deal with suspected cross-contamination and a sequencing artifact, a later analysis dropped 500 to 700 nucleotide sequences that were highly shared and had low generation probability. A later analysis calculated a clonal expansion index for each public chain from normalized within-repertoire ranks of inferred template counts. A later analysis computed generation probabilities with a VDJ recombination model fitted to out-of-frame rearrangements, and checked the results against IGoR. A later analysis scored TCR-TCR, TCR-HLA and TCR-CMV co-occurrence with hypergeometric tests, applying a repertoire-size bias correction to TCR pairs. In a later analysis, false discovery rates were estimated by permuting HLA or CMV assignments 20 times. In a later analysis, co-occurring TCRs were grouped with DBSCAN, and TCRdist sequence similarity was added when clustering was performed within HLA-allele-positive subsets. Repertoires with fewer than 30,000 or more than 120,000 public chains were left out of co-occurrence clustering, as were about 5 repertoires with anomalous nucleotide sharing. This is the immuneACCESS table as TCRdb keeps it, with only in-frame sequences that have V and J called. A part of the clones is gone; compared with another copy, unresolved V genes explain less than half, and the rest is unexplained. V and J calls and clone size are given by that table; D and trimming were obtained from the DNA. Recorded for this sample are 250,000 to 350,000 clones; roughly two thirds of them occurred a single time. The ten largest clones add up to over 2% of the sample.

Here the chain combines TRBV28 and TRBJ1-2; 7 bases in the junction line up with TRBD1. The receptor's source is a female donor in good health and CMV-seronegative. The sequenced sample consisted of PBMCs. The DNA sequence reads TGTGCCAGCAGCCTTCGGACAGGCCACTATGGCTACACCTTC. Translated, it gives CASSLRTGHYGYTF.